The 8 T cell receptor beta chains given below trace back to one sample, sequenced in a study of blood T cell repertoires in COVID-19. Sequenced by immunoSEQ multiplex PCR; TCRdb stores in-frame clones only, minus some. The sample carries around 400,000 clones, around 90% recorded once. The sequencing input was peripheral blood. The source is a man between 40 and 49 years old with acute or convalescent COVID-19.

The chain carries TRBV6-8 and TRBJ2-7; 8 nucleotides line up with TRBD1. The CDR3 is made up of 18 amino acids. V dropped 4 bases and J dropped 2; count of bases not matched to a gene: 16. CDR1 is MNHGY, CDR2 SAAAGT, per germline. The CDR3 loop reads CASSLYKSRGQATYEQYF. In DNA, the CDR3 is TGTGCCAGCAGTTTATACAAGTCCCGGGGACAGGCGACCTACGAGCAGTACTTC.

This clone occurred once. The gene calls are TRBV30 and TRBJ1-3; D gene unclear. Trimming stripped 4 bases from V and 0 bases from J, with 10 bases between. Germline lookup yields CDR1 GTSNPN and CDR2 SVGIG (reference sequence). The CDR3 sequence is 14 residues long. The CDR3 loop reads CAWTNDTSGNTIYF. The DNA of the CDR3 is TGTGCCTGGACCAATGACACCTCTGGAAACACCATATATTTT.

The chain couples TRBV5-6 to TRBJ2-5; D possibly corresponds to TRBD1 (6 bases). Between the trimmed V and J ends, which lost 0 bases and 5 bases, there was a span of 8 bases. The CDR3 totals 13 residues. Germline V CDR1 and CDR2: SGHDT, YYEEEE. The CDR3 DNA reads TGTGCCAGCAGCTTGGTCAGGGGTGAGACCCAGTACTTC. Protein: CASSLVRGETQYF.

This chain joins TRBV9 and TRBJ2-1, with 8 bases aligning to TRBD1. CDR3 length: 18 residues. After removal of 4 bases from V and 5 bases from J, the junction contained 17 bases not matched to a gene. CDR1 and CDR2 from the germline V gene are SGDLS and YYNGEE. CDR3 protein: CASSTYYRQGSGDNEQFF. Here the CDR3 DNA reads TGTGCCAGCAGCACATACTACCGACAGGGGAGTGGGGACAATGAGCAGTTCTTC.

The rearrangement joins TRBV7-9 to TRBJ2-1, with D possibly being TRBD2 (6 bases). V was clipped by 5 bases and J by 7 bases, with 12 bases between them. CDR1 SEHNR and CDR2 FQNEAQ come from the germline V gene (reference sequence). The CDR3 loop spans 13 amino acids. The CDR3 here is CASSLVGGNEQFF. The DNA of the CDR3 is TGTGCCAGCAGCCTCGTGGGGGGTAATGAGCAGTTCTTC.

This clone came up a few times. This chain connects TRBV19 to TRBJ2-1; tentatively, D is TRBD1 (5 bases). This CDR3 contains 14 residues. Deletions cut 1 base from V and 7 bases from J, with 11 bases between. Per the germline V gene, CDR1 is LNHDA and CDR2 is SQIVND (reference sequence). This chain's CDR3 is CASSIGGRVNEQFF. As DNA, the CDR3 is TGTGCCAGTAGTATAGGGGGCAGGGTGAATGAGCAGTTCTTC.

This clone was seen a single time. This chain connects TRBV3-1 (or the pseudogene TRBV3-2) to TRBJ2-7; 8 bases map to TRBD1. The CDR3 contains 19 residues. With 3 bases clipped from V and 2 bases from J, the junction kept 18 bases outside the gene matches. The V gene's germline CDR1 is LGHDT and CDR2 YNNKEL (reference sequence). CDR3 amino acids: CASSHDRPGQAYSPYEQYF. The CDR3 nucleotides are TGTGCCAGCAGCCACGACCGACCGGGACAGGCATATTCTCCCTACGAGCAGTACTTC.

As regards this clone: The same CDR3 also results from other DNA sequences found in this sample. This chain joins TRBV3-1 (or the pseudogene TRBV3-2) and TRBJ2-7; 8 positions agree with TRBD1. Germline-derived CDR1 and CDR2 are LGHDT and YNNKEL (reference sequence). The CDR3 runs to 14 residues. Trimming removed 1 base from V and 2 bases from J; junction bases left unmatched: 1. The chain's CDR3 is CASSQGTGTYEQYF. CDR3 bases: TGTGCCAGCAGCCAAGGGACAGGGACCTACGAGCAGTACTTC.